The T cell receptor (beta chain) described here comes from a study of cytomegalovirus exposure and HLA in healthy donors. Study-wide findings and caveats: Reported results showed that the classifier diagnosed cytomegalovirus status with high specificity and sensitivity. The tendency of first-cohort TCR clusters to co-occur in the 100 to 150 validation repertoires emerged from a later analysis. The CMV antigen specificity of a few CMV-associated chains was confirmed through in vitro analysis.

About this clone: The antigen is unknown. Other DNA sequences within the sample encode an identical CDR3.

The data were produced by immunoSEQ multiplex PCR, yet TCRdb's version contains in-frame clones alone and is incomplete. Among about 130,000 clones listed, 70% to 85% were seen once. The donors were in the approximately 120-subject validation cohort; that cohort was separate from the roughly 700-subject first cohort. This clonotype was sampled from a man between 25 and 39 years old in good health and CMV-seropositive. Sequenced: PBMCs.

CDR3 DNA sequence: TGCGCCAGCAGCTTGGCGGGACTAGCGGGCGGGGGGCAAGAGACCCAGTACTTC. The encoded protein is CASSLAGLAGGGQETQYF. This chain uses TRBV5-1 with TRBJ2-5, with 12 bases that match TRBD2. CDR3 length equals 18 residues. With 0 bases clipped from V and 2 bases from J, the junction kept 8 bases outside the gene matches. Germline-derived CDR1 and CDR2 are SGHRS and YFSETQ.